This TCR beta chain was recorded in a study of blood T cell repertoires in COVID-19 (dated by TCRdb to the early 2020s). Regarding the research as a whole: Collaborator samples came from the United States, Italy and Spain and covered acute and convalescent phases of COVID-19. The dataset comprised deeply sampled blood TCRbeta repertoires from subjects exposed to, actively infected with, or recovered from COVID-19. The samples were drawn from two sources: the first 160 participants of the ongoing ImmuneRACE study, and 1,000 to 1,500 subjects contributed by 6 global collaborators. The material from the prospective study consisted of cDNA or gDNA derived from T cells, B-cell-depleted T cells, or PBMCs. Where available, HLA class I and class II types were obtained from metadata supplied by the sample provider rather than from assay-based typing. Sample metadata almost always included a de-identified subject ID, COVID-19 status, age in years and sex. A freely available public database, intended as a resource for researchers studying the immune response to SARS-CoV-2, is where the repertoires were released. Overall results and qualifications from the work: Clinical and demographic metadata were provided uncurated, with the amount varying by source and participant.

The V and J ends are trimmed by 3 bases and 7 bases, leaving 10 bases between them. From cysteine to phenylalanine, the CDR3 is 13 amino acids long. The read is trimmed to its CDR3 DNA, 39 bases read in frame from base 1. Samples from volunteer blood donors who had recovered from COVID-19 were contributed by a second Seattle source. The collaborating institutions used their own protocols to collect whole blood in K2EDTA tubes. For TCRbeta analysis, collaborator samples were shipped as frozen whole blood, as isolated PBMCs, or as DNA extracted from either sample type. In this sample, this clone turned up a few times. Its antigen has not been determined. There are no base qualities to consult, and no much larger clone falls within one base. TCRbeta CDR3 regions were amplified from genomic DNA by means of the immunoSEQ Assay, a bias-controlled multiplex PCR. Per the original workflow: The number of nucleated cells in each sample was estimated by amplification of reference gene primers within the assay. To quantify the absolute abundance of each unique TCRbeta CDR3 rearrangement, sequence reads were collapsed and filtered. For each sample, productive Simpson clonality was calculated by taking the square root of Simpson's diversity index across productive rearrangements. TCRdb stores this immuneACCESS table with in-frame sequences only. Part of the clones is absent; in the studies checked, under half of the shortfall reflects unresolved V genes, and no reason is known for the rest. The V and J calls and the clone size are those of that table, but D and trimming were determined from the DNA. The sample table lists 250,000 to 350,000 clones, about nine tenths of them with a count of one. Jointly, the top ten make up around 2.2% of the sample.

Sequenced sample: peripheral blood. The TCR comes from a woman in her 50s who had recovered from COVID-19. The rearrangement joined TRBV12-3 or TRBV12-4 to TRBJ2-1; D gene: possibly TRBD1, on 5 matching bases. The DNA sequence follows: TGTGCCAGCAGTTTGCAGGGTAGGAATGAGCAGTTCTTC. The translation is CASSLQGRNEQFF.